Given below is one T cell receptor (beta chain) in context. This record comes from a study of identical twins. A universal primer site was created by template switching, with the cDNA bearing unique molecular identifiers. TCRdb reprocessed the 5' RACE reads with MiXCR, giving one entry per CDR3 protein. Of fewer than 550,000 distinct CDR3 sequences in the sample, approximately 16% were seen once. The same specimen was also included in a second study, on yellow fever vaccine responses in identical twins.

Sequences were obtained from CD4+ T cells sorted from blood. The receptor was derived from a woman aged 18-35 years in good health.

The CDR3 region is CASSPPGLVYEQYF. The DNA of the CDR3 is TGTGCCAGCAGCCCTCCGGGACTAGTGTACGAGCAGTACTTC. The chain combines TRBV14 with TRBJ2-7; TRBD2 matches at 8 bases. The CDR3 length is 14 residues. Germline CDR1 and CDR2: SGHDN and FVKESK. The J segment lost 4 bases and the V segment lost 4 bases, leaving 6 bases of the junction unmatched.